This entry lists 17 T cell receptor beta chains sequenced from one sample in a study of T cell repertoires in cytomegalovirus infection. TCRdb fed the reads into MiXCR, producing one record per CDR3 protein. The sample contains tens of thousands of distinct CDR3 sequences, roughly 20% of which appear only once. What these receptors recognize is not known. The sequences come from CD8+ T cells from cultured PBMCs, collected from culture after CMV antigen stimulation. These receptors came from a human donor in good health (CMV status not recorded). Some clones in this sample may be carry-over from other donors' samples.

This clonotype was recorded a few times. V and J are TRBV7-9 and TRBJ2-5; 11 bases are shared with TRBD2. V gave up 5 bases and J gave up 1 base; unmatched junction bases: 3. The CDR3 extends over 15 amino acids. The germline gives CDR1 SEHNR, CDR2 FQNEAQ (reference sequence). The CDR3 protein is CASSPTSGIQETQYF. As DNA, the CDR3 is TGTGCCAGCAGCCCGACTAGCGGGATCCAAGAGACCCAGTACTTC.

The gene calls are TRBV27 and TRBJ2-1; 10 positions match TRBD2. CDR3 length equals 15 residues. Trimming removed 7 bases from V and 6 bases from J; junction bases left unmatched: 9. Germline CDR1 and CDR2: MNHEY and SMNVEV (reference sequence). The DNA of the CDR3 is TGTGCCAGCACCCTCCTCCAGCGGGGGGGCAATGAGCAGTTCTTC. Protein sequence: CASTLLQRGGNEQFF.

This clonotype was seen only a few times. The chain is built from TRBV2 and TRBJ1-2, with no clear D. The germline V gene encodes CDR1 SNHLY and CDR2 FYNNEI. This CDR3 contains 12 residues. Trimming shortened V by 7 bases and J by 8 bases, and 14 bases separated the two germline ends. The CDR3 nucleotides read TGTGCCAGCAAAAGGACGTTTTACGGCTACACCTTC. Its translation: CASKRTFYGYTF.

The sample holds a few counts of this clonotype. This chain joins TRBV4-3 and TRBJ1-2, with D perhaps matching TRBD1 (6 bases). The CDR3 totals 17 residues. V was pared by 1 base and J by 8 bases, with 23 bases between. Germline V gene sequence: CDR1 LGHNA, CDR2 YSLEER. This CDR3 reads CASSQGILQGLARGYTF. The DNA of the CDR3 is TGCGCCAGCAGCCAAGGCATACTTCAGGGGCTCGCACGCGGCTACACCTTC.

The genes are TRBV7-2 and TRBJ2-7; D remains ambiguous. Germline V gene data show CDR1 as SGHTA and CDR2 as FQGNSA. The ends were cut back, 1 base at V and 0 bases at J, with 7 bases in the middle. This CDR3 region has 14 residues. CDR3 loop: CASSLGRASYEQYF. CDR3 nucleotides: TGTGCCAGCAGCTTAGGTAGAGCCTCCTACGAGCAGTACTTC.

The chain is built from TRBV12-3 or TRBV12-4 and TRBJ1-1; D ambiguous. This CDR3 is 15 amino acids long. V was clipped by 3 bases and J by 0 bases, with 11 bases between them. CDR3 sequence reads: CASSFGLGMNTEAFF. As DNA, the CDR3 is TGTGCCAGCAGTTTCGGGTTGGGGATGAACACTGAAGCTTTCTTT.

There are a few counts of this clonotype. The chain uses TRBV28 and TRBJ2-1; 10 nucleotides match TRBD2. The J segment lost 7 bases and the V segment lost 6 bases, leaving 6 bases of the junction unmatched. Germline V gene sequence: CDR1 MDHEN, CDR2 SYDVKM. There are 14 residues in the CDR3. Here the CDR3 reads CASSPGTSENEQFF. CDR3 nucleotides: TGTGCCAGCAGCCCCGGGACTAGCGAGAATGAGCAGTTCTTC.

This clonotype occurred many times. V and J are TRBV12-3 or TRBV12-4 and TRBJ2-5; D uncertain. Trimming cost V 3 bases and J 5 bases, with 7 bases left between them. The CDR3 totals 12 residues. Written as DNA, the CDR3 is TGTGCCAGCAGTTTCCGGACCGAGACCCAGTACTTC. Translating gives CASSFRTETQYF.

This clonotype has a handful of counts. The chain joins TRBV7-2 to TRBJ2-7; 7 bases agree with TRBD1. Germline assignment: CDR1 SGHTA and CDR2 FQGNSA. J lost 4 bases, V lost 5 bases, and 11 bases had no gene match. The CDR3 has 15 amino acids. The DNA for the CDR3 is TGTGCCAGCAGCCTTGACGCGACAGGGCGATACGAGCAGTACTTC. It translates to CASSLDATGRYEQYF. Full variable domain (missing parts from reference TRBV7-2 and TRBJ2-7): GAGVSQSPSNKVTEKGKDVELRCDPISGHTALYWYRQSLGQGLEFLIYFQGNSAPDKSGLPSDRFSAERTGGSVSTLTIQRTQQEDSAVYLCASSLDATGRYEQYFGPGTRLTVT.

This clonotype was counted only a few times. The chain links TRBV19 to TRBJ1-1; D not certain. Germline V gives CDR1 LNHDA, CDR2 SQIVND (reference sequence). This CDR3 has 14 residues. Trimming took off 3 bases at V and 0 bases at J, with 8 bases between the two ends. The CDR3 loop reads CASSINSMNTEAFF. The CDR3 DNA reads as TGTGCCAGTAGTATTAACAGCATGAACACTGAAGCTTTCTTT.

CDR3 loop: CASSSRQGKQTQYF. The CDR3 nucleotides are TGTGCCAGCAGCTCCAGACAGGGTAAACAGACCCAGTACTTC. The J gene is TRBJ2-5, the V gene TRBV7-2; 7 bases are shared with TRBD1. CDR3 length: 14 residues. Trimming at V came to 4 bases and at J to 6 bases, leaving 8 bases not matched to a gene. Germline lookup yields CDR1 SGHTA and CDR2 FQGNSA.

V and J are TRBV7-8 and TRBJ1-5; D not resolved. CDR1 is SGHVS, CDR2 FQNEAQ, per germline. V lost 1 base and J 6 bases, leaving 13 bases between the germline ends. The CDR3 runs to 15 residues. This chain's CDR3 is CASSLDPIFSQPQHF. CDR3 sequence (DNA): TGTGCCAGCAGCTTAGACCCTATCTTTAGTCAGCCCCAGCATTTT.

In this sample, this clonotype turned up many times. The chain recombines TRBV6-2 or TRBV6-3 with TRBJ2-1; tentatively, D is TRBD2 (7 bases). Germline V gives CDR1 MNHEY, CDR2 SVGEGT. CDR3 length: 15 amino acids. V shed 4 bases and J shed 2 bases, with 12 bases lying between them. The CDR3 DNA follows: TGTGCCAGCAGTTGGGCGGGGGCGACCTACAATGAGCAGTTCTTC. The encoded protein is CASSWAGATYNEQFF.

This chain connects TRBV7-9 to TRBJ2-2; D is uncertain. This CDR3 comprises 11 residues. CDR1 is SEHNR, CDR2 FQNEAQ, per germline (reference sequence). The V and J ends lost 6 bases and 1 base respectively, with 0 bases between them. The CDR3 DNA reads TGTGCCAGCAGGAACACCGGGGAGCTGTTTTTT. This gives the protein CASRNTGELFF.

The V gene is TRBV11-2, the J gene TRBJ2-7, with D perhaps given as TRBD1 or TRBD2 (5 bases each). V was clipped by 7 bases and J by 2 bases, with 12 bases between them. Per germline, CDR1 SGHAT and CDR2 FQNNGV. This CDR3 has 13 residues. The CDR3 coding sequence is TGTGCCAGCACCTCCGGGGCCACCTACGAGCAGTACTTC. The encoded protein is CASTSGATYEQYF. The full variable domain, in which reference TRBV11-2 and TRBJ2-7 provide the parts outside the CDR3, is EAGVAQSPRYKIIEKRQSVAFWCNPISGHATLYWYQQILGQGPKLLIQFQNNGVVDDSQLPKDRFSAERLKGVDSTLKIQPAKLEDSAVYLCASTSGATYEQYFGPGTRLTVT.

The V gene is TRBV4-3, the J gene TRBJ2-3, with D possibly matching TRBD2 (5 bases). V lost 0 bases to trimming and J lost 1 base, with 11 bases between them. This CDR3 is built from 16 residues. Germline V gives CDR1 LGHNA, CDR2 YSLEER. The CDR3 region has the DNA TGCGCCAGCAGCCAAGATCCCCTAGCTGGCACAGATACGCAGTATTTT. Amino acids: CASSQDPLAGTDTQYF.

This clonotype appeared a few times. The chain recombines TRBV6-2 or TRBV6-3 with TRBJ2-7; a possible D gene is TRBD2 (5 bases). V lost 2 bases, J lost 3 bases, and 20 bases lay in between. Germline V gene sequence: CDR1 MNHEY, CDR2 SVGEGT. This CDR3 has 17 amino acids. CDR3 DNA: TGTGCCAGCAGTTACATCCCCAGCGGAGTCGGGTACTACGAGCAGTACTTC. Protein: CASSYIPSGVGYYEQYF.